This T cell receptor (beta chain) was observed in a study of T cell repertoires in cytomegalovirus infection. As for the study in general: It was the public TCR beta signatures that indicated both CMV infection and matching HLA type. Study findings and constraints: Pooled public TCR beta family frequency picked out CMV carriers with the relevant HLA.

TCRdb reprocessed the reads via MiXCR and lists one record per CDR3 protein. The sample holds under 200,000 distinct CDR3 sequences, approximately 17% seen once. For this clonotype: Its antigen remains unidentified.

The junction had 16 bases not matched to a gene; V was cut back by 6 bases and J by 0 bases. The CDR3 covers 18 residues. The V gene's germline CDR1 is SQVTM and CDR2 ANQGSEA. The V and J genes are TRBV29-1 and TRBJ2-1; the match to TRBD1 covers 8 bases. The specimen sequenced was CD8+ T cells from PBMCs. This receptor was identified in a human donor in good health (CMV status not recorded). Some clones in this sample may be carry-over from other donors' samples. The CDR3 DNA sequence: TGCAGCGTGGACAGGGATGGAAGTTTGAAGAGCTCCTACAATGAGCAGTTCTTC. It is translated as CSVDRDGSLKSSYNEQFF.